Detailed here is one T cell receptor beta chain. What it binds is not known. TCRdb's table, derived via immunoSEQ multiplex PCR, lists solely in-frame clones and lacks some. The table shows about 35,000 clones, with over 80% occurring only once. The data were obtained in a study of OX40 agonist ivuxolimab in advanced cancers. Study-level background: Treatment of patients was with ivuxolimab, an agonistic anti-OX40 (CD134) antibody. Patients with hepatocellular carcinoma, melanoma, renal cell or head and neck cancer made up the dose-escalation patients. Study-wide points: Certain nonresponders additionally had low normalized T-cell clonal expansion. Clonal expansion by week 6 occurred in CD4+ and CD8+ blood T cells (at 0.1 to 3.0 mg/kg).

Germline V gene data show CDR1 as MDHEN and CDR2 as SYDVKM. V gave up 0 bases and J gave up 2 bases, with 10 bases separating them. This CDR3 contains 16 residues. J is TRBJ2-2 and V is TRBV28; either TRBD1 or TRBD2 may supply D (5 bases each). The receptor was isolated from an adult with an advanced solid tumor such as melanoma, head and neck, liver or kidney cancer. This sample comprised CD4+ or CD8+ T cells sorted from blood, obtained in a trial of the OX40 agonist ivuxolimab. DNA of the CDR3: TGTGCCAGCAGTTTATGGAGGGACCAAAACACCGGGGAGCTGTTTTTT. Residues: CASSLWRDQNTGELFF.